Listed below are T cell receptor beta chains from one sample, sequenced in a study of T cell changes during pregnancy in multiple sclerosis. Repertoires were generated with immunoSEQ multiplex PCR, while TCRdb's copy carries only in-frame clones and drops some. The sample records 40,000 or so clones, 91% being singletons. Sequencing used CD4+ T cells from peripheral blood mononuclear cells, obtained in the third trimester of pregnancy. These receptors were taken from a female donor in good health, enrolled as a control in a pregnancy study. Both conserved end residues are part of each CDR3. A D gene is named only where the DNA matches it firmly. Rows give clone size only sometimes, using once, few, many, or a class for an expanded clone.

j_call	cdr3_length	d_call	clone_size	v_call	cdr3_aa	cdr3_nt
TRBJ2-1	18	NA	once	TRBV25-1	CASSDGLKSRVSYNEQFF	TGTGCCAGCAGTGACGGGTTAAAGTCCCGAGTTTCCTACAATGAGCAGTTCTTC
TRBJ2-3	13	NA	NA	TRBV28	CASFGRSTDTQYF	TGTGCCAGCTTTGGGAGGAGCACAGATACGCAGTATTTT
TRBJ2-7	16	TRBD2	NA	TRBV12-5	CASGTWEREGAYEQYF	TGTGCTAGTGGGACTTGGGAGCGGGAGGGCGCCTACGAGCAGTACTTC
TRBJ2-6	16	TRBD2	NA	TRBV5-4	CASSLRRGAGANVLTF	TGTGCCAGCAGCTTGCGCCGGGGGGCTGGGGCCAACGTCCTGACTTTC
TRBJ2-1	15	TRBD2	NA	TRBV6-1	CASSPGTSGKGEQFF	TGTGCCAGCAGCCCCGGGACTAGCGGGAAAGGTGAGCAGTTCTTC
TRBJ1-1	14	NA	NA	TRBV5-6	CASSLSGLGTEAFF	TGTGCCAGCAGCTTGTCAGGGTTGGGGACTGAAGCTTTCTTT
TRBJ2-2	16	NA	NA	TRBV27	CASSLTSRLYTGELFF	TGTGCCAGCAGTTTAACGTCCAGGTTGTACACCGGGGAGCTGTTTTTT
TRBJ2-5	15	TRBD2	NA	TRBV2	CASSPGLAGQETQYF	TGTGCCAGCAGTCCTGGACTAGCGGGGCAAGAGACCCAGTACTTC
TRBJ1-3	14	NA	NA	TRBV5-5	CASSLVGSGNTIYF	TGTGCCAGCAGCTTGGTCGGCTCTGGAAACACCATATATTTT
TRBJ1-2	17	TRBD1	NA	TRBV27	CASSFTGGRSTYYGYTF	TGTGCCAGCAGTTTTACAGGGGGCAGGTCTACCTACTATGGCTACACCTTC
TRBJ2-7	14	NA	NA	TRBV13	CASIRRQGSYEQYF	TGTGCCAGCATCAGGCGGCAGGGGTCCTACGAGCAGTACTTC
TRBJ2-3	15	NA	NA	TRBV4-3	CASSPGVGNADTQYF	TGCGCCAGCAGTCCCGGGGTCGGGAACGCAGATACGCAGTATTTT
TRBJ2-3	13	NA	medium-sized	TRBV19	CASSYRWADTQYF	TGTGCCAGTAGTTACAGGTGGGCAGATACGCAGTATTTT
TRBJ2-7	13	NA	NA	TRBV7-8	CASSLGTGREQYF	TGTGCCAGCAGCTTAGGGACCGGGAGAGAGCAGTACTTC
TRBJ1-4	16	NA	NA	TRBV6-6	CASSYGGARVIEKLFF	TGTGCCAGCAGTTACGGTGGGGCGAGAGTAATTGAAAAACTGTTTTTT
TRBJ2-7	19	TRBD2	NA	TRBV11-2	CASSLKSSGSHGNLGEQYF	TGTGCCAGCAGCTTAAAGTCTAGCGGGAGCCACGGTAATTTGGGCGAGCAGTACTTC
TRBJ1-3	15	NA	NA	TRBV7-2	CASSLGRGPGNTIYF	TGTGCCAGCAGCTTGGGGCGGGGCCCCGGAAACACCATATATTTT
TRBJ2-3	17	TRBD2	NA	TRBV5-1	CASSLGLAGASVDTQYF	TGCGCCAGCAGCTTGGGGCTAGCGGGAGCTTCCGTAGATACGCAGTATTTT
TRBJ2-7	15	NA	NA	TRBV15	CATSSAVGGRYEQYF	TGTGCCACCAGCAGCGCCGTGGGGGGTAGGTACGAGCAGTACTTC
TRBJ1-2	13	TRBD1	NA	TRBV5-1	CASSLEGGRGYTF	TGCGCCAGCAGCTTGGAAGGGGGCCGAGGCTACACCTTC
TRBJ2-7	16	TRBD2	NA	TRBV28	CASSFGGTSGAYEQYF	TGTGCCAGCAGTTTCGGGGGGACTAGCGGGGCCTACGAGCAGTACTTC
TRBJ2-2	14	NA	NA	TRBV6-5	CASSYGLLSGELFF	TGTGCCAGCAGTTACGGTCTTTTGAGCGGGGAGCTGTTTTTT
TRBJ1-2	15	NA	NA	TRBV10-1	CASRHRDISNYGYTF	TGCGCCAGCAGGCACCGGGACATCAGCAACTATGGCTACACCTTC
TRBJ2-3	15	TRBD2	NA	TRBV13	CASSLTSGSTDTQYF	TGTGCCAGCAGCTTAACTAGCGGGAGCACAGATACGCAGTATTTT
TRBJ1-1	16	TRBD1	NA	TRBV7-9	CASSPSYGGQDTEAFF	TGTGCCAGCAGCCCATCTTACGGAGGACAGGACACTGAAGCTTTCTTT
TRBJ2-2	15	NA	NA	TRBV18	CASSPFTGSTGELFF	TGTGCCAGCTCACCTTTCACAGGGTCCACCGGGGAGCTGTTTTTT
TRBJ2-6	14	NA	NA	TRBV9	CASTRDSGANVLTF	TGTGCCAGCACCCGGGACTCTGGGGCCAACGTCCTGACTTTC
TRBJ2-5	12	NA	NA	TRBV7-2	CASSFRGETQYF	TGTGCCAGCAGCTTCAGAGGGGAGACCCAGTACTTC
TRBJ1-3	13	NA	once	TRBV27	CASSPTWGDTIYF	TGTGCCAGCAGTCCTACCTGGGGGGACACCATATATTTT
TRBJ1-1	14	NA	NA	TRBV4-1	CASSQDGSGGKAFF	TGCGCCAGCAGCCAAGATGGGTCAGGAGGAAAAGCTTTCTTT
TRBJ2-1	14	NA	NA	TRBV27	CASRVGADHNEQFF	TGTGCCAGCAGAGTGGGGGCGGATCACAATGAGCAGTTCTTC
TRBJ2-7	13	NA	NA	TRBV2	CASGHGGTYEQYF	TGTGCCAGCGGTCACGGCGGAACCTACGAGCAGTACTTC
TRBJ1-2	13	TRBD1	NA	TRBV6-1	CASSSGQGYGYTF	TGTGCCAGCAGCTCTGGACAGGGCTATGGCTACACCTTC
TRBJ2-1	16	TRBD2	NA	TRBV19	CASRRVPGLASYEQFF	TGTGCCAGTAGACGGGTCCCGGGACTAGCGTCCTATGAGCAGTTCTTC
TRBJ2-7	16	NA	NA	TRBV5-1	CASSPTTPAVKYEQYF	TGCGCCAGCAGCCCGACCACTCCTGCGGTAAAATACGAGCAGTACTTC
TRBJ2-3	18	NA	NA	TRBV18	CASSRQGGGNGISDTQYF	TGTGCCAGCTCACGCCAGGGGGGCGGCAACGGGATCTCAGATACGCAGTATTTT